These T cell receptor beta chains were read from a single sample in a study of blood T cell repertoires in COVID-19. Sequencing used immunoSEQ multiplex PCR; TCRdb keeps in-frame clones, though not all of them. The top ten hold approximately 10% of the sample, which has roughly 150,000 clones, roughly 85% seen once. Sequenced sample: peripheral blood. The receptors stem from a woman older than 75 with active or convalescent COVID-19. Each CDR3 is given with its conserved first and last residue. Fields, in order: V gene, J gene, D gene, clone size, CDR3 protein, CDR3 DNA. A D gene is named only where the DNA matches it firmly. Rows give clone size only sometimes, using once, few, many, or a class for an expanded clone.

TRBV14,TRBJ2-1,NA,few,CASSQARLGPEFF,TGTGCCAGCAGCCAAGCCCGACTAGGCCCGGAGTTCTTC
TRBV5-1,TRBJ1-3,NA,NA,CASSLAGTRAGNTIYF,TGCGCCAGCAGCTTGGCCGGGACAAGGGCTGGAAACACCATATATTTT
TRBV2,TRBJ1-5,TRBD1,NA,CASRDRGFYSNQPQHF,TGTGCCAGCCGGGACAGGGGGTTTTATAGCAATCAGCCCCAGCATTTT
TRBV6-6,TRBJ2-1,NA,NA,CASSLAGSSYNEQFF,TGTGCCAGCAGTCTCGCGGGGAGCTCCTACAATGAGCAGTTCTTC
TRBV5-6,TRBJ2-7,TRBD1,many,CASSYGTGDEQYF,TGTGCCAGCAGCTACGGGACAGGGGACGAGCAGTACTTC
TRBV14,TRBJ2-3,NA,NA,CASSQVQDYSDTQYF,TGTGCCAGCAGCCAAGTCCAGGACTACTCAGATACGCAGTATTTT
TRBV4-1,TRBJ2-7,TRBD2,NA,CASSQVWGGVSYEQYF,TGCGCCAGCAGCCAAGTATGGGGAGGGGTCTCCTACGAGCAGTACTTC
TRBV25-1,TRBJ1-1,NA,few,CASSHGRGARVNTEAFF,TGTGCCAGCAGTCACGGCAGGGGCGCAAGGGTGAACACTGAAGCTTTCTTT
TRBV5-1,TRBJ2-7,TRBD2,NA,CASSLVGTSVYEQYF,TGCGCCAGCAGCTTGGTGGGGACTAGCGTTTACGAGCAGTACTTC
TRBV5-1,TRBJ2-2,TRBD1,NA,CASSLGQGAGELFF,TGCGCCAGCAGCCTCGGACAGGGGGCCGGGGAGCTGTTTTTT
TRBV5-5,TRBJ1-5,NA,NA,CASSYNRDNLNQPQHF,TGTGCCAGCAGCTATAACCGGGACAACCTCAATCAGCCCCAGCATTTT
TRBV5-4,TRBJ1-2,NA,NA,CASSFRFNYGYTF,TGTGCCAGCAGCTTCAGATTTAACTATGGCTACACCTTC
TRBV21-1,TRBJ2-7,NA,once,CASRIPTRVYEQYF,TGTGCCAGCAGAATCCCCACTAGAGTCTACGAGCAGTACTTC
TRBV15,TRBJ1-1,NA,NA,CATSTSLFSLTEAFF,TGTGCCACCAGCACCTCCCTCTTCAGTCTCACTGAAGCTTTCTTT
TRBV6-5,TRBJ1-4,NA,NA,CASSSGFTEKLFF,TGTGCCAGCAGTTCAGGGTTTACTGAAAAACTGTTTTTT
TRBV28,TRBJ2-7,TRBD2,NA,CASSLSGGYEQYF,TGTGCCAGCAGTTTATCCGGGGGGTACGAGCAGTACTTC
TRBV29-1,TRBJ1-2,NA,NA,CSVGQLASNYGYTF,TGCAGCGTTGGTCAGCTAGCTTCTAACTATGGCTACACCTTC
TRBV24-1,TRBJ1-1,NA,NA,CATSRQGTGNTEAFF,TGTGCCACCAGTAGGCAGGGTACCGGGAACACTGAAGCTTTCTTT
TRBV7-3,TRBJ1-1,NA,few,CASSPQGNTEAFF,TGTGCCAGCAGCCCACAGGGGAACACTGAAGCTTTCTTT
TRBV9,TRBJ1-3,TRBD1,NA,CASSLAGTGGSGNTIYF,TGTGCCAGCAGCCTCGCCGGGACAGGGGGCTCTGGAAACACCATATATTTT
TRBV18,TRBJ1-1,NA,NA,CASSTLGRGDTEAFF,TGTGCCAGCTCTACCTTAGGCAGGGGAGACACTGAAGCTTTCTTT
TRBV9,TRBJ1-2,NA,NA,CASSHSGTTEGYTF,TGTGCCAGCAGCCATTCCGGGACTACCGAGGGCTACACCTTC
TRBV5-1,TRBJ1-2,NA,NA,CASSSQQGSGIYGYTF,TGCGCCAGCAGCTCCCAGCAGGGGTCGGGTATCTATGGCTACACCTTC
TRBV7-9,TRBJ1-1,NA,NA,CASSTGDGRAFF,TGTGCCAGCAGTACCGGGGATGGTAGGGCTTTCTTT
TRBV18,TRBJ1-6,TRBD1,NA,CASSPFDRGASLHF,TGTGCCAGCTCACCTTTCGACAGGGGCGCATCCCTCCACTTT
TRBV6-5,TRBJ1-3,NA,NA,CASRSDFRPGNTIYF,TGTGCCAGCAGATCGGACTTCCGCCCGGGAAACACCATATATTTT
TRBV18,TRBJ1-2,TRBD1,NA,CASSPNPTGEGYTF,TGTGCCAGCTCACCTAACCCGACAGGGGAGGGCTACACCTTC